This record looks at one T cell receptor beta chain sequence and its context. In the multiple sclerosis control group, patients were treatment-naive and had stable or active relapsing-remitting disease. The data were obtained in a study of CD8 T cells in Susac syndrome. Reverse transcription of about 0.45 to 1 ug RNA was carried out with random hexamers. TCR beta CDR3 was amplified by immunoSEQ covering 54 Vbeta and 13 Jbeta. TCRdb re-called the immunoSEQ multiplex PCR reads through MiXCR, storing one row per CDR3 protein. The sample yields about 400,000 distinct CDR3 sequences, approximately 85% seen once. V lost 3 bases and J lost 4; bases outside the gene matches: 6. The CDR3 runs 17 residues. Germline CDR1 is SEHNR and CDR2 is FQNEAQ (reference sequence).

Sequenced: CD8+ T cells from PBMCs. This TCR was recovered from a human donor with multiple sclerosis. J is TRBJ2-1 and V is TRBV7-9; 13 positions match TRBD2. The chain's CDR3 is CASSFGTSGTFYNEQFF. For the CDR3, the DNA is TGTGCCAGCAGCTTCGGGACTAGCGGGACCTTTTACAATGAGCAGTTCTTC.